This T cell receptor (beta chain) derives from a study of CD8 T cells in ankylosing spondylitis. Study-wide findings and caveats: Apparently characteristic of ankylosing spondylitis blood was a TCR beta motif (about 8 highly homologous variants).

A few counts support this clonotype. The antigen remains unidentified. The CDR3 extends over 13 amino acids. CDR1 is WNHNN, CDR2 SYGVQD, per germline (reference sequence). Trimming took 6 bases from V and 3 from J, leaving 9 bases between them. TCRdb reprocessed the 5' RACE reads via MiXCR and lists one record per CDR3 protein. The data hold around 490,000 distinct CDR3 sequences, with over 4% observed a single time. This clonotype was sampled from a male donor with ankylosing spondylitis. Material for sequencing was blood, either unsorted or a sorted T cell fraction (not recorded which). This chain links TRBV10-1 with TRBJ2-1; D not resolved. The CDR3 loop is CASREDLYNEQFF. The CDR3 DNA sequence: TGCGCCAGCAGAGAAGACCTCTACAATGAGCAGTTCTTC.